This entry lists 20 T cell receptor beta chains sequenced from one sample in a study of cytomegalovirus exposure and HLA in healthy donors. Researchers ran the PCR with 60 Vbeta and 13 Jbeta primers. The table came from immunoSEQ multiplex PCR; TCRdb's copy has only in-frame clones and leaves some out. The repertoire includes about 140,000 clones, about 75% of them detected once, and 1.6% sits in the top ten. What was sequenced was PBMCs. These receptors all come from a woman in her thirties in good health and CMV-seronegative.

The V call is TRBV2, the J call TRBJ1-5; D is undetermined. This CDR3 region has 15 residues. The germline V gene encodes CDR1 SNHLY and CDR2 FYNNEI. Trimming removed 5 bases from V and 6 bases from J, with 17 bases in between. The chain's CDR3 is CASSSDVGVGQPQHF. The CDR3 nucleotides read TGTGCCAGCAGTTCGGATGTGGGAGTCGGTCAGCCCCAGCATTTT.

The chain employs TRBV19 and TRBJ2-3, with a possible D match to TRBD1 (6 bases). V lost 6 bases to trimming and J lost 9 bases, with 19 bases between them. CDR3 length equals 14 residues. CDR1 is LNHDA, CDR2 SQIVND, per germline (reference sequence). CDR3 residues: CASRQLSSTGTQYF. The CDR3 nucleotides read TGTGCCAGTAGACAGCTCTCCTCCACAGGGACGCAGTATTTT.

V usage is TRBV4-2 and J usage is TRBJ2-3; 9 bases align to TRBD2. Germline assignment: CDR1 LGHNA and CDR2 YNFKEQ. The V gene end was trimmed by 1 base and the J gene end by 0 bases; junction bases not matched to a gene: 11. CDR3 length: 19 residues. CDR3 amino acids: CASSQGPLAGSYSTDTQYF. The DNA of the CDR3 is TGTGCCAGCAGCCAAGGACCCCTAGCGGGGTCATACAGCACAGATACGCAGTATTTT.

The chain recombines TRBV11-2 with TRBJ2-3, with D unresolved. This CDR3 contains 13 residues. Germline-derived CDR1 and CDR2 are SGHAT and FQNNGV. V lost 8 bases and J lost 2, with 11 bases in between. CDR3: CASAPEPTDTQYF. CDR3 bases: TGTGCCAGCGCCCCAGAACCCACAGATACGCAGTATTTT.

The J gene is TRBJ2-5, the V gene TRBV30; 8 bases fit TRBD2. The germline V gene has CDR1 GTSNPN and CDR2 SVGIG (reference sequence). The ends lost 4 bases at V and 2 bases at J; junction bases unmatched: 6. The CDR3 is 14 amino acids. CDR3 in amino acids: CAWNGGGSQETQYF. The CDR3, as DNA: TGTGCCTGGAATGGCGGGGGGTCACAAGAGACCCAGTACTTC.

This clone was observed a handful of times. The chain recombines TRBV7-6 with TRBJ2-3, with 8 bases lining up with TRBD2. The germline V gene has CDR1 SGHVS and CDR2 FNYEAQ. This CDR3 region has 15 residues. Germline trimming cut 3 bases from V and 4 bases from J; bases unmatched to any gene: 6. CDR3 amino acids: CASSFLAGNPDTQYF. The CDR3 bases are TGTGCCAGCAGCTTTTTAGCGGGGAATCCAGATACGCAGTATTTT.

V is TRBV7-3 and J is TRBJ2-2; TRBD1 matches at 8 bases. The CDR3 has 14 residues. The germline gives CDR1 SGHTA, CDR2 FQGTGA. After removal of 6 bases from V and 4 bases from J, the junction contained 4 bases not matched to a gene. DNA of the CDR3: TGTGCCAGCAGGCAGGGGGCTGGCACCGGGGAGCTGTTTTTT. Its protein is CASRQGAGTGELFF.

In this sample, this clone turned up a few times. The rearrangement links TRBV14 to TRBJ2-5; D ambiguous. Trimming pared 1 base from V and 5 bases from J, leaving 17 bases between. Germline V lookup: CDR1 SGHDN, CDR2 FVKESK. CDR3 length: 16 residues. The CDR3 sequence: CASSQGLYGVGETQYF. DNA of the CDR3: TGTGCCAGCAGCCAAGGTCTCTACGGTGTCGGGGAGACCCAGTACTTC.

The V call is TRBV28, the J call TRBJ2-7; 10 bases align to TRBD1. Germline V gene data show CDR1 as MDHEN and CDR2 as SYDVKM. After removal of 2 bases from V and 7 bases from J, the junction contained 8 bases not matched to a gene. The CDR3 has 15 residues. DNA for the CDR3: TGTGCCAGCAGTTTACCCGGGACAGGGGTGGGTGAGCAGTACTTC. Its protein is CASSLPGTGVGEQYF.

This chain connects TRBV7-2 to TRBJ2-3; 8 positions match TRBD2. Germline loops: CDR1 SGHTA, CDR2 FQGNSA. V lost 11 bases, J lost 0 bases, and 4 bases stayed unmatched. This CDR3 has 13 amino acids. CDR3 sequence reads: CASRGGSTDTQYF. The CDR3 nucleotides are TGTGCCTCTCGGGGGGGTAGCACAGATACGCAGTATTTT. The full variable domain, completed using reference TRBV7-2 and TRBJ2-3, is GAGVSQSPSNKVTEKGKDVELRCDPISGHTALYWYRQSLGQGLEFLIYFQGNSAPDKSGLPSDRFSAERTGGSVSTLTIQRTQQEDSAVYLCASRGGSTDTQYFGPGTRLTVL.

V is TRBV7-3 and J is TRBJ2-5; unclear D gene. Germline V gives CDR1 SGHTA, CDR2 FQGTGA. Trimming removed 3 bases from V and 5 bases from J, with 10 bases in between. The CDR3 loop spans 13 amino acids. This CDR3 reads CASSFGRWETQYF. For the CDR3, the DNA is TGTGCCAGCAGCTTTGGCAGGTGGGAGACCCAGTACTTC.

The rearrangement links TRBV29-1 to TRBJ1-2; D call uncertain. CDR1 is SQVTM, CDR2 ANQGSEA, per germline. This CDR3 has 12 amino acids. Deletions cut 5 bases from V and 4 bases from J, with 11 bases between. CDR3 sequence (DNA): TGCAGCGTTTCTCGTCGTAGCTATGGCTACACCTTC. Its protein is CSVSRRSYGYTF.

A single count supports this clone. V and J are TRBV6-5 and TRBJ2-3, with a possible D match to TRBD1 (5 bases). CDR1 is MNHEY, CDR2 SVGAGI, per germline. The CDR3 covers 15 residues. Deletions cut 2 bases from V and 4 bases from J, with 13 bases between. The CDR3 region has the DNA TGTGCCAGCAGTTACGGTCAGGGTGGGGCAGATACGCAGTATTTT. It encodes CASSYGQGGADTQYF.

J is TRBJ2-1 and V is TRBV6-5; TRBD1 is a possible D gene (6 bases). The germline V and J ends were trimmed by 4 bases and 6 bases, with 13 bases remaining between them. This CDR3 region has 14 residues. Germline CDR1 MNHEY, CDR2 SVGAGI. CDR3 sequence: CASSLTGLANEQFF. The CDR3 DNA reads as TGTGCCAGCAGTTTAACAGGGCTCGCCAATGAGCAGTTCTTC.

The V call is TRBV28, the J call TRBJ1-2; the match to TRBD1 covers 7 bases. J gave up 8 bases and V 6 bases, and 6 bases lay outside the gene matches. Germline CDR1 is MDHEN and CDR2 is SYDVKM. This CDR3 comprises 12 residues. The CDR3 region has the DNA TGTGCCAGCAGCCCCGGGACAGTCGGCTACACCTTC. As protein: CASSPGTVGYTF.

The J gene is TRBJ2-1, the V gene TRBV25-1; 14 nucleotides match TRBD2. Trimming took 7 bases from V and 8 from J; bases not matched to a gene: 4. The CDR3 consists of 14 residues. Per the germline V gene, CDR1 is MGHDK and CDR2 is SYGVNS. DNA for the CDR3: TGTGCCAGCAAAGGGACTAGCGGGGGTGATGAGCAGTTCTTC. Its protein is CASKGTSGGDEQFF.

The chain carries TRBV7-3 and TRBJ1-1; TRBD1 might be the D (5 bases). The germline V gene has CDR1 SGHTA and CDR2 FQGTGA. The V end lost 5 bases, the J end lost 3 bases, and 16 bases lay between the germline ends. The CDR3 is 15 amino acids. The CDR3 DNA reads as TGTGCCAGCAGCCGCGGGACTGGGCTCGACACTGAAGCTTTCTTT. This translates into CASSRGTGLDTEAFF. The entire variable domain, with the rest obtained from reference TRBV7-3 and TRBJ1-1, is as follows: GAGVSQTPSNKVTEKGKYVELRCDPISGHTALYWYRQSLGQGPEFLIYFQGTGAADDSGLPNDRFFAVRPEGSVSTLKIQRTERGDSAVYLCASSRGTGLDTEAFFGQGTRLTVV.

The chain recombines TRBV7-2 with TRBJ2-5; perhaps TRBD2 as D (7 bases). V lost 5 bases and J 4 bases, leaving 17 bases between the germline ends. CDR3 length: 15 amino acids. The V gene's germline CDR1 is SGHTA and CDR2 FQGNSA. Here the CDR3 DNA reads TGTGCCAGCAGCCGAGGGGGGGGAGGTCGAGAGACCCAGTACTTC. Its translation: CASSRGGGGRETQYF.

The rearrangement uses TRBV14 and TRBJ2-5; no firm D call. Germline lookup yields CDR1 SGHDN and CDR2 FVKESK. This CDR3 has 12 amino acids. Trimming took 3 bases from V and 5 from J, leaving 7 bases between them. CDR3 amino acids: CASSHLEETQYF. The DNA for the CDR3 is TGTGCCAGCAGCCACCTTGAGGAGACCCAGTACTTC. Using reference TRBV14 and TRBJ2-5 for the parts outside the CDR3, the full variable domain is EAGVTQFPSHSVIEKGQTVTLRCDPISGHDNLYWYRRVMGKEIKFLLHFVKESKQDESGMPNNRFLAERTGGTYSTLKVQPAELEDSGVYFCASSHLEETQYFGPGTRLLVL.

V and J are TRBV18 and TRBJ2-2, with 7 bases that match TRBD1. V dropped 2 bases and J dropped 5; count of bases not matched to a gene: 5. CDR3 length equals 15 residues. The germline V gene has CDR1 KGHSH and CDR2 LQKENI. The DNA of the CDR3 is TGTGCCAGCTCACCAGCGACAGGGCGGACCGGGGAGCTGTTTTTT. Translation gives CASSPATGRTGELFF. Drawing the rest from reference TRBV18 and TRBJ2-2, the complete variable domain is NAGVMQNPRHLVRRRGQEARLRCSPMKGHSHVYWYRQLPEEGLKFMVYLQKENIIDESGMPKERFSAEFPKEGPSILRIQQVVRGDSAAYFCASSPATGRTGELFFGEGSRLTVL.